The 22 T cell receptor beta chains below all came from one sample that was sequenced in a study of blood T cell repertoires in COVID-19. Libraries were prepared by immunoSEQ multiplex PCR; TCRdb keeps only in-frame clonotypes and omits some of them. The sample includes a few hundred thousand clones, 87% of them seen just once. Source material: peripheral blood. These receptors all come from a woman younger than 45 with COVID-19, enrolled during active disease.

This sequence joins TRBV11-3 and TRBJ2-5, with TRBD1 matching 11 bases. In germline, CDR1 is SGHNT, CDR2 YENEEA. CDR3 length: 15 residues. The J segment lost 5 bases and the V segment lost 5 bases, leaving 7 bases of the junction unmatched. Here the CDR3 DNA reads TGTGCCAGCAGCACCGGACAGGGGGCAGGGGAGACCCAGTACTTC. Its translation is CASSTGQGAGETQYF.

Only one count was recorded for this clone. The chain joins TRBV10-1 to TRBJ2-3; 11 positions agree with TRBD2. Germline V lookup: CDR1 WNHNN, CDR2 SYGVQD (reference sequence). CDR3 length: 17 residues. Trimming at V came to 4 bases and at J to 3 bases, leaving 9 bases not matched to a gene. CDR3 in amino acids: CASSAISGRAETDTQYF. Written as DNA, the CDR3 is TGCGCCAGCAGTGCGATTAGCGGGAGGGCCGAGACAGATACGCAGTATTTT.

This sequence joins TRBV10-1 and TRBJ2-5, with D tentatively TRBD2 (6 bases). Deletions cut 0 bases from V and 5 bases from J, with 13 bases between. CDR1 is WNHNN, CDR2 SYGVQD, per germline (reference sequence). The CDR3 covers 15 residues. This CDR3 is CASSESGGFGETQYF. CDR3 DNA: TGCGCCAGCAGTGAGTCTGGAGGGTTTGGCGAGACCCAGTACTTC.

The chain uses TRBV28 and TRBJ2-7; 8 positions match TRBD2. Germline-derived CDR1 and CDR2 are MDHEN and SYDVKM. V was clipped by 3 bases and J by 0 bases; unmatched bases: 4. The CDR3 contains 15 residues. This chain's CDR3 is CASSLVAGRSYEQYF. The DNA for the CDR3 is TGTGCCAGCAGTTTGGTAGCGGGACGCTCCTACGAGCAGTACTTC.

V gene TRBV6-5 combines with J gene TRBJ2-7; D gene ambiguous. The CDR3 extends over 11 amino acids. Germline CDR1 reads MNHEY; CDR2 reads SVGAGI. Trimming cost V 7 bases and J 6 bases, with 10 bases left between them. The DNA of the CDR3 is TGTGCCAGCATTAAGTACGGCGAGCAGTACTTC. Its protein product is CASIKYGEQYF.

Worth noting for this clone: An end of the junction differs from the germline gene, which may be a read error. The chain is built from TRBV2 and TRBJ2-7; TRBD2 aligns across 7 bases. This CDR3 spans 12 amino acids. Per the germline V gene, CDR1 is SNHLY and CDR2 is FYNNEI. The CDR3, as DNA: TGTGCCAGCAGTCCGATGCCTAGCGGAGGGAAGTTC. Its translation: CASSPMPSGGKF.

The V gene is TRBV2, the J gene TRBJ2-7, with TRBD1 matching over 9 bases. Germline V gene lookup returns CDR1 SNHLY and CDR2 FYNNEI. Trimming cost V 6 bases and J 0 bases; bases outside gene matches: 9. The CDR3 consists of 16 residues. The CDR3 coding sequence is TGTGCCAGCAGGGCAAACAGGGGGCTGAGCTCCTACGAGCAGTACTTC. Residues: CASRANRGLSSYEQYF.

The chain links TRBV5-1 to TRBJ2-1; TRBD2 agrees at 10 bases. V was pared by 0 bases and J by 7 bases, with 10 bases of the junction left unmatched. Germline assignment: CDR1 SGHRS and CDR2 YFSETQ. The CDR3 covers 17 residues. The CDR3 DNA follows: TGCGCCAGCAGCTTGGCCTTTACTAGCGGGGCACGGAATGAGCAGTTCTTC. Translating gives CASSLAFTSGARNEQFF. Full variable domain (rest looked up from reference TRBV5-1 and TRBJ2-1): KAGVTQTPRYLIKTRGQQVTLSCSPISGHRSVSWYQQTPGQGLQFLFEYFSETQRNKGNFPGRFSGRQFSNSRSEMNVSTLELGDSALYLCASSLAFTSGARNEQFFGPGTRLTVL.

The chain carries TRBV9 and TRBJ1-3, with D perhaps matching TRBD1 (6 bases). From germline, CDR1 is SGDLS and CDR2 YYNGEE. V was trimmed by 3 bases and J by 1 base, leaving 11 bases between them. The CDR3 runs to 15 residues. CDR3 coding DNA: TGTGCCAGCAGCGCAACAGGGATGTCTGGAAACACCATATATTTT. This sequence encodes CASSATGMSGNTIYF.

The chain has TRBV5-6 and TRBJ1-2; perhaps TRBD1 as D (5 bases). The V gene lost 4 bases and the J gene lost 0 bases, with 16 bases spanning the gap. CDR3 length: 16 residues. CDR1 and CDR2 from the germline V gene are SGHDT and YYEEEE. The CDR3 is CASSPGTGTPNYGYTF. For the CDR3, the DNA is TGTGCCAGCAGCCCGGGGACGGGGACTCCTAACTATGGCTACACCTTC.

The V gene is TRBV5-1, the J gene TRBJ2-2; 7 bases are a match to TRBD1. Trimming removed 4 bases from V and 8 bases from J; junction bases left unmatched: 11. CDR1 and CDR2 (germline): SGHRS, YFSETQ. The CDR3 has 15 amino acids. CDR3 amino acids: CASSAGQASMGELFF. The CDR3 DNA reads TGCGCCAGCAGCGCCGGACAGGCCTCAATGGGGGAGCTGTTTTTT.

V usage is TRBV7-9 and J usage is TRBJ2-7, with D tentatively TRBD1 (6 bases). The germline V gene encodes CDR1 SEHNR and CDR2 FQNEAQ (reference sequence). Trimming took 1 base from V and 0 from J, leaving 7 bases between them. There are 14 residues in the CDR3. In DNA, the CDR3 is TGTGCCAGCAGCTTAGGGGACAACTCCTACGAGCAGTACTTC. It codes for CASSLGDNSYEQYF. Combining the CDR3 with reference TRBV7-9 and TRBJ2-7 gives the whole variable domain DTGVSQNPRHKITKRGQNVTFRCDPISEHNRLYWYRQTLGQGPEFLTYFQNEAQLEKSRLLSDRFSAERPKGSFSTLEIQRTEQGDSAMYLCASSLGDNSYEQYFGPGTRLTVT.

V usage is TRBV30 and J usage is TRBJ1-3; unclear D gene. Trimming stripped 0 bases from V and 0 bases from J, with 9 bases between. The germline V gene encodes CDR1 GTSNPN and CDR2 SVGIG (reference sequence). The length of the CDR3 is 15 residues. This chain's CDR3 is CAWSVMSSSGNTIYF. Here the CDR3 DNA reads TGTGCCTGGAGTGTGATGAGCTCCTCTGGAAACACCATATATTTT.

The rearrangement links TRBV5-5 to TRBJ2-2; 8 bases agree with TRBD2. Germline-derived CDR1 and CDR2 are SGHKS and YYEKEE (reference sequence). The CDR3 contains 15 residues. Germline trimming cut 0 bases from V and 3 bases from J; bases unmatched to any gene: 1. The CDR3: CASSLVAGYTGELFF. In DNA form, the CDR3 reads TGTGCCAGCAGCTTGGTAGCGGGGTACACCGGGGAGCTGTTTTTT.

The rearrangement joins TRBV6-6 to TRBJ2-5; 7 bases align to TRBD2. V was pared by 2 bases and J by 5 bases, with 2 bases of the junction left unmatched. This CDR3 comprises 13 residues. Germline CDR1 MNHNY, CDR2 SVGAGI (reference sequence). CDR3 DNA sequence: TGTGCCAGCAGTTACGTGGGGGGGGAGACCCAGTACTTC. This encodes CASSYVGGETQYF.

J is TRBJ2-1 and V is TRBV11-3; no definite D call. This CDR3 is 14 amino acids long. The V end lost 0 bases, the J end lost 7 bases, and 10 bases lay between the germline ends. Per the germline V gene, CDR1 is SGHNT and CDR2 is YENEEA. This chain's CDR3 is CASSLDLAFNEQFF. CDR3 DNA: TGTGCCAGCAGCTTAGATTTGGCCTTTAATGAGCAGTTCTTC.

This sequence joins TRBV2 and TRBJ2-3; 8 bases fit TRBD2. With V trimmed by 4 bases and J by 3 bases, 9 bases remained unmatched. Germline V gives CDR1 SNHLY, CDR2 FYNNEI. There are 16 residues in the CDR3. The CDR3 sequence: CASSGLAGRGTDTQYF. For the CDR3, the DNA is TGTGCCAGCAGTGGTTTAGCGGGAAGAGGGACAGATACGCAGTATTTT.

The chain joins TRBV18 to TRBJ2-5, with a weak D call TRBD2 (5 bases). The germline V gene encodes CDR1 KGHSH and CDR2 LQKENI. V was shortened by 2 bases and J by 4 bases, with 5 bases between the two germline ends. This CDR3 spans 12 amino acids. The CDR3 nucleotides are TGTGCCAGCTCACCAGGGAGAGAGACCCAGTACTTC. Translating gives CASSPGRETQYF.

The CDR3 nucleotides are TGTGCCAGCAGTTTACCGGGACAGGGGACTAGGGGCTACACCTTC. This sequence encodes CASSLPGQGTRGYTF. V is TRBV28 and J is TRBJ1-2; 10 bases align to TRBD1. Looked up from germline, CDR1 is MDHEN and CDR2 is SYDVKM. V shed 2 bases, J shed 8 bases, and the junction held 8 bases outside the gene matches. CDR3 size: 15 residues.

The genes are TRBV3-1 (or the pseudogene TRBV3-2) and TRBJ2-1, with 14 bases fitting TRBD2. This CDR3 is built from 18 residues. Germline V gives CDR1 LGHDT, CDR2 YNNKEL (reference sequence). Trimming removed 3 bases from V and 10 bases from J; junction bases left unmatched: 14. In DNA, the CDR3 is TGTGCCAGCAGCCAGTCACAGACCGGACTAGCGGGAGGTGAGGAGCAGTTCTTC. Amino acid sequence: CASSQSQTGLAGGEEQFF.

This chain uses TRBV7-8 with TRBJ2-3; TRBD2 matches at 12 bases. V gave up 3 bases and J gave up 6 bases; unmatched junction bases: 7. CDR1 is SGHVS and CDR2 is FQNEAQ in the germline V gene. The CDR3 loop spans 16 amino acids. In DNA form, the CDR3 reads TGTGCCAGCAGCTTGACTAGCGGGAGTGGGTGGGATACGCAGTATTTT. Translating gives CASSLTSGSGWDTQYF.

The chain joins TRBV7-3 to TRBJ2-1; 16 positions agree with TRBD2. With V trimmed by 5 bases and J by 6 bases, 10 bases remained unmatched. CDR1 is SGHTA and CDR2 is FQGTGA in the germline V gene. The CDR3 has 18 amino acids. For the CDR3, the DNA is TGTGCCAGCAGCCAGCCGGGACTAGCGGGAGGGGGTGTCAATGAGCAGTTCTTC. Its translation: CASSQPGLAGGGVNEQFF.